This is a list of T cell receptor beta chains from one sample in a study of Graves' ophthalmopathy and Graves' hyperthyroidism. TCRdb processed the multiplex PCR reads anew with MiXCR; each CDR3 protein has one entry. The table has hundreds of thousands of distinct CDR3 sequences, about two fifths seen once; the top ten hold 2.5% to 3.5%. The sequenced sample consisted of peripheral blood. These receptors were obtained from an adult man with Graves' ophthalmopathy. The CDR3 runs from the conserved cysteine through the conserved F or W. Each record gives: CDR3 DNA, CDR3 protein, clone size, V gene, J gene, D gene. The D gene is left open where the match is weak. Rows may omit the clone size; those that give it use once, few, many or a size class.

cdr3_nt: TGTGCCAGCAGTTTTGGGCCCCAAGAGACCCAGTACTTC
cdr3_aa: CASSFGPQETQYF
clone_size: few
v_call: TRBV12-3/TRBV12-4
j_call: TRBJ2-5
d_call: NA

cdr3_nt: TGTGCCAGCAGTAACAGAGAAGAACCCCTCCACTTT
cdr3_aa: CASSNREEPLHF
clone_size: few
v_call: TRBV27
j_call: TRBJ1-6
d_call: NA

cdr3_nt: TGTGCCAGCAGTTACATGGCAGGGGTACACGGGCAGTACTTC
cdr3_aa: CASSYMAGVHGQYF
clone_size: NA
v_call: TRBV6-6
j_call: TRBJ2-7
d_call: NA

cdr3_nt: TGTGCCATCAGTGAGGGTTCCTACGAGCAGTACTTC
cdr3_aa: CAISEGSYEQYF
clone_size: many
v_call: TRBV10-3
j_call: TRBJ2-7
d_call: NA

cdr3_nt: TGTGCCAGCACGTACCGTTATTCTGAAGAGACCCAGTACTTC
cdr3_aa: CASTYRYSEETQYF
clone_size: NA
v_call: TRBV6-2/TRBV6-3
j_call: TRBJ2-5
d_call: NA

cdr3_nt: TGTGCTAGTGGTCTACTTCAGGGGTCCCGGGGCTATGGCTACACCTTC
cdr3_aa: CASGLLQGSRGYGYTF
clone_size: NA
v_call: TRBV12-5
j_call: TRBJ1-2
d_call: NA

cdr3_nt: TGTGCCATCAGTGATTCGTCAGGAGGCGGTCAGCCCCAGCATTTT
cdr3_aa: CAISDSSGGGQPQHF
clone_size: NA
v_call: TRBV10-3
j_call: TRBJ1-5
d_call: NA

cdr3_nt: TGTGCCAGCAGCGAAGGGACTAGCGGGAGGCTCGACGAGCAGTACTTC
cdr3_aa: CASSEGTSGRLDEQYF
clone_size: many
v_call: TRBV7-6
j_call: TRBJ2-7
d_call: TRBD2

cdr3_nt: TGTGCCAGCAGTTTATCTCCAGGGGAGCATTCCCTCCACTTT
cdr3_aa: CASSLSPGEHSLHF
clone_size: many
v_call: TRBV27
j_call: TRBJ1-6
d_call: NA

cdr3_nt: TGTGCCAGCAGCCGGACAGGGGTTCAGCCCCAGCATTTT
cdr3_aa: CASSRTGVQPQHF
clone_size: NA
v_call: TRBV12-3/TRBV12-4
j_call: TRBJ1-5
d_call: TRBD1

cdr3_nt: TGTGCCAGCAGCCAAGCGAGGACACAGGGGACGTGGCAGTACTTC
cdr3_aa: CASSQARTQGTWQYF
clone_size: NA
v_call: TRBV7-9
j_call: TRBJ2-5
d_call: TRBD1

cdr3_nt: TGTGCCAGTTCCGAGGCTGGAAACACCATATATTTT
cdr3_aa: CASSEAGNTIYF
clone_size: many
v_call: TRBV19
j_call: TRBJ1-3
d_call: NA

cdr3_nt: TGTGCCATCAGTGAATCAGGGTGGGTCTCCTACGAGCAGTACTTC
cdr3_aa: CAISESGWVSYEQYF
clone_size: many
v_call: TRBV10-3
j_call: TRBJ2-7
d_call: NA

cdr3_nt: TGCAGCGTTGAAGTTGTGGGGGGCGCAGGATATGGCTACACCTTC
cdr3_aa: CSVEVVGGAGYGYTF
clone_size: NA
v_call: TRBV29-1
j_call: TRBJ1-2
d_call: NA

cdr3_nt: TGTGCCAGCAGCCCCGGACCAGGTCCCCTTCCCTACGAGCAGTACTTC
cdr3_aa: CASSPGPGPLPYEQYF
clone_size: NA
v_call: TRBV12-3/TRBV12-4
j_call: TRBJ2-7
d_call: NA

cdr3_nt: TGTGCCAGCAGCCAACTTCCCGGACTAGCGGGGGAGGGAATGGAGACCCAGTACTTC
cdr3_aa: CASSQLPGLAGEGMETQYF
clone_size: few
v_call: TRBV4-2
j_call: TRBJ2-5
d_call: TRBD2

cdr3_nt: TGTGCCACCAGTGATGCGGACCCAGGGAAGGGCTACACCTTC
cdr3_aa: CATSDADPGKGYTF
clone_size: many
v_call: TRBV24-1
j_call: TRBJ1-2
d_call: NA

cdr3_nt: TGCGCCAGCAGCTTGGGTTATAGTGAAAAACTGTTTTTT
cdr3_aa: CASSLGYSEKLFF
clone_size: many
v_call: TRBV5-1
j_call: TRBJ1-4
d_call: NA

cdr3_nt: TGCAGCGTTGCGGTTCAGGGAGAGACCCAGTACTTC
cdr3_aa: CSVAVQGETQYF
clone_size: NA
v_call: TRBV29-1
j_call: TRBJ2-5
d_call: NA

cdr3_nt: TGTGCCACCAGTGAAGGACAGGGTAGGGATGGCTACACCTTC
cdr3_aa: CATSEGQGRDGYTF
clone_size: many
v_call: TRBV24-1
j_call: TRBJ1-2
d_call: TRBD1

cdr3_nt: TGTGCCAGTAGTCGTAGCGGGACCGCCTACGAGCAGTACTTC
cdr3_aa: CASSRSGTAYEQYF
clone_size: many
v_call: TRBV19
j_call: TRBJ2-7
d_call: TRBD2

cdr3_nt: TGTGCCAGCAGCTTAGCGACGGCGCGCTATGGCTACACCTTC
cdr3_aa: CASSLATARYGYTF
clone_size: many
v_call: TRBV7-9
j_call: TRBJ1-2
d_call: NA

cdr3_nt: TGTGCCATCAGTGAGTCGGGGACCCGTAAGTCCTACAATGAGCAGTTCTTC
cdr3_aa: CAISESGTRKSYNEQFF
clone_size: once
v_call: TRBV10-3
j_call: TRBJ2-1
d_call: NA

cdr3_nt: TGCAGTGCCGCTGACAGGGTGCTCGGTGAAGCTTTCTTT
cdr3_aa: CSAADRVLGEAFF
clone_size: NA
v_call: TRBV20-1
j_call: TRBJ1-1
d_call: TRBD1

cdr3_nt: TGTGCCAGCAGCCCCCGACAGGGGTTGGATTCACCCCTCCACTTT
cdr3_aa: CASSPRQGLDSPLHF
clone_size: NA
v_call: TRBV7-9
j_call: TRBJ1-6
d_call: TRBD1

cdr3_nt: TGTGCCAGCAGCTCCGCCGGGACAGGGACCATGAACACTGAAGCTTTCTTT
cdr3_aa: CASSSAGTGTMNTEAFF
clone_size: few
v_call: TRBV5-5
j_call: TRBJ1-1
d_call: TRBD1

cdr3_nt: TGTGCCAGCAGCCCCTTCGGACAGGGGACCTACGAGCAGTACTTC
cdr3_aa: CASSPFGQGTYEQYF
clone_size: few
v_call: TRBV6-6
j_call: TRBJ2-7
d_call: TRBD1

cdr3_nt: TGCAGCGTTGATGTTTCCGGGACTAGCGTGGGAGAGACCCAGTACTTC
cdr3_aa: CSVDVSGTSVGETQYF
clone_size: NA
v_call: TRBV29-1
j_call: TRBJ2-5
d_call: TRBD2

cdr3_nt: TGTGCCATCAGTGAGATACACCTGAGCTCCTACGAGCAGTACTTC
cdr3_aa: CAISEIHLSSYEQYF
clone_size: many
v_call: TRBV10-3
j_call: TRBJ2-7
d_call: NA

cdr3_nt: TGTGCCAGCAGTGAACGAGGGGAAAGAGGCTACACCTTC
cdr3_aa: CASSERGERGYTF
clone_size: many
v_call: TRBV2
j_call: TRBJ1-2
d_call: NA

cdr3_nt: TGCAGCGTTGTAGCGGGAGTCGTGAATGAAGCTTTCTTT
cdr3_aa: CSVVAGVVNEAFF
clone_size: NA
v_call: TRBV29-1
j_call: TRBJ1-1
d_call: NA

cdr3_nt: TGTGCCAGCTCACCCCGCAGTCTGTTCGGCCGAGATAATTCACCCCTCCACTTT
cdr3_aa: CASSPRSLFGRDNSPLHF
clone_size: NA
v_call: TRBV24-1
j_call: TRBJ1-6
d_call: NA

cdr3_nt: TGTGCCAGCAAGGAGGACAGGCGAGGTTCACCCCTCCACTTT
cdr3_aa: CASKEDRRGSPLHF
clone_size: many
v_call: TRBV6-2/TRBV6-3
j_call: TRBJ1-6
d_call: TRBD1

cdr3_nt: TGTGCCAGCTCCGGAGGGGCCGAGCAGTACTTC
cdr3_aa: CASSGGAEQYF
clone_size: NA
v_call: TRBV27
j_call: TRBJ2-7
d_call: NA

cdr3_nt: TGTGCCAGCAGCCAAGATAATGGAAGACCCGTCTATGGCTACACCTTC
cdr3_aa: CASSQDNGRPVYGYTF
clone_size: NA
v_call: TRBV5-4
j_call: TRBJ1-2
d_call: NA

cdr3_nt: TGCAGCACCGCGTGGGGGCCAGATACGCAGTATTTT
cdr3_aa: CSTAWGPDTQYF
clone_size: few
v_call: TRBV29-1
j_call: TRBJ2-3
d_call: NA

cdr3_nt: TGCAGTGCTAGAAGGGGCGATGATCAGCCCCAGCATTTT
cdr3_aa: CSARRGDDQPQHF
clone_size: many
v_call: TRBV20-1
j_call: TRBJ1-5
d_call: NA

cdr3_nt: TGCAGCGTTGAAGAAAAATCCTTAGGGGACCGAAAAAAAGAGACCCAGTACTTC
cdr3_aa: CSVEEKSLGDRKKETQYF
clone_size: few
v_call: TRBV29-1
j_call: TRBJ2-5
d_call: NA

cdr3_nt: TGCAGTGCTACCGCAGCGAACACTGAAGCTTTCTTT
cdr3_aa: CSATAANTEAFF
clone_size: many
v_call: TRBV20-1
j_call: TRBJ1-1
d_call: NA

cdr3_nt: TGTGCCAGTACGCTACTAGCGGGAGGGTCAGATACGCAGTATTTT
cdr3_aa: CASTLLAGGSDTQYF
clone_size: NA
v_call: TRBV19
j_call: TRBJ2-3
d_call: TRBD2

cdr3_nt: TGCGCCAGCAGCCTTTTATCCCAAGGCGGATATAGCAATCAGCCCCAGCATTTT
cdr3_aa: CASSLLSQGGYSNQPQHF
clone_size: NA
v_call: TRBV4-1
j_call: TRBJ1-5
d_call: NA

cdr3_nt: TGCGCCAGCAGCTTGCCAGCGTTCAACAATGAGCAGTTCTTC
cdr3_aa: CASSLPAFNNEQFF
clone_size: NA
v_call: TRBV5-1
j_call: TRBJ2-1
d_call: NA

cdr3_nt: TGTGCCAGCAGCGGACAACAGGGTTCGCACGAGCAGTACTTC
cdr3_aa: CASSGQQGSHEQYF
clone_size: few
v_call: TRBV9
j_call: TRBJ2-7
d_call: NA

cdr3_nt: TGTGCCAGCAGTGAATCCGGGACAGGGGGCGGAAAACTGTTTTTT
cdr3_aa: CASSESGTGGGKLFF
clone_size: NA
v_call: TRBV25-1
j_call: TRBJ1-4
d_call: TRBD1

cdr3_nt: TGTGCCAGCATACAGGGAGGTGGGAATCAGCCCCAGCATTTT
cdr3_aa: CASIQGGGNQPQHF
clone_size: NA
v_call: TRBV2
j_call: TRBJ1-5
d_call: NA

cdr3_nt: TGCGCCAGCAGCTTGGGAGGGACAGGGGACACTGAAGCTTTCTTT
cdr3_aa: CASSLGGTGDTEAFF
clone_size: many
v_call: TRBV5-1
j_call: TRBJ1-1
d_call: TRBD1

cdr3_nt: TGTGCCAGCAGCTTAGGGGCTGGCAGAGCGAACACCGGGGAGCTGTTTTTT
cdr3_aa: CASSLGAGRANTGELFF
clone_size: many
v_call: TRBV7-3
j_call: TRBJ2-2
d_call: NA

cdr3_nt: TGTGCCACCAGCGGGGACAGGGGCTTGGGGTTGTATTTT
cdr3_aa: CATSGDRGLGLYF
clone_size: NA
v_call: TRBV15
j_call: TRBJ1-3
d_call: TRBD1